This TCR beta chain was recorded in a study of shared clonotypes between healthy human individuals. Findings and caveats of the study: When naive CD4 clonotypes were compared across several donors, 4% to 6.5% were shared.

For sorted subsets, 150 to 250 ng DNA per replicate equaled about 31,000 T cell genomes. The data were produced by immunoSEQ multiplex PCR, yet TCRdb's version contains in-frame clones alone and is incomplete. Of around 750,000 clones listed, around 74% were seen once; the top ten hold 1.5% to 2%. A note on this clone: The antigen remains undetermined.

V lost 3 bases and J lost 0; bases outside the gene matches: 5. CDR3 size: 16 residues. Looked up from germline, CDR1 is MNHEY and CDR2 is SMNVEV (reference sequence). Specimen: memory CD4+ T cells sorted from blood. Subset: CD45RA-negative fraction. V usage is TRBV27 and J usage is TRBJ2-3; 8 positions agree with TRBD1. This clonotype was obtained from a young woman in good health. CDR3 sequence: CASSFHRGTSTDTQYF. The CDR3 nucleotides are TGTGCCAGCAGTTTTCACAGGGGGACTAGCACAGATACGCAGTATTTT.